This TCR beta chain was recorded in a study of tumor and adjacent non-tumor tissue in lung cancer. Study overall: Samples averaged around 4 million productive TCRbeta reads each. Study outcomes and limitations: Higher tumor TCR diversity was associated with shorter survival.

RNA was extracted from bulk tissue without any cell sorting. This non-tumor lung sample came from over 3 cm beyond the tumor edge. Three rounds of nested PCR, following a modified ARM-PCR protocol, produced the TCRbeta library. TCRdb recomputed calls from the multiplex PCR reads with MiXCR, one row per CDR3 protein. The sample has about 75,000 distinct CDR3 sequences; roughly 75% are singletons. Concerning this clonotype: Its antigen remains unknown.

Losses at the gene ends were 6 bases for V and 1 base for J; bases not matched to a gene: 14. The CDR3 extends over 17 amino acids. Per germline, CDR1 DFQATT and CDR2 SNEGSKA (reference sequence). The TCR was taken from a woman aged 45-65 years with non-small cell lung cancer. The specimen was distant non-tumor lung tissue. The chain recombines TRBV20-1 with TRBJ2-3; 9 bases are shared with TRBD2. The DNA of the CDR3 is TGCAGTGCAGGGGGCCCCGGGACTAGCAGGGGCACAGATACGCAGTATTTT. This sequence encodes CSAGGPGTSRGTDTQYF.